These 20 T cell receptor beta chains originate from one sample sequenced in a study of shared clonotypes between healthy human individuals. The method was immunoSEQ multiplex PCR; TCRdb's version includes in-frame clones alone and lacks a portion of them. This table holds 950,000 to 1,100,000 clones, roughly 74% found once. Material for sequencing was memory CD4+ T cells from PBMCs. This sample's subset: CD45RA-negative fraction. The receptors were sampled from a man younger than 30 in good health. Some clones in this sample may be carry-over from other donors' samples.

The chain joins TRBV7-9 to TRBJ2-7; 7 bases are shared with TRBD1. The J segment lost 3 bases and the V segment lost 2 bases, leaving 7 bases of the junction unmatched. Germline-derived CDR1 and CDR2 are SEHNR and FQNEAQ (reference sequence). This CDR3 has 15 residues. CDR3 DNA: TGTGCCAGCAGCTTAAACCCGGGACAGAGCTACGAGCAGTACTTC. This translates into CASSLNPGQSYEQYF. Drawing the rest from reference TRBV7-9 and TRBJ2-7, the complete variable domain is DTGVSQNPRHKITKRGQNVTFRCDPISEHNRLYWYRQTLGQGPEFLTYFQNEAQLEKSRLLSDRFSAERPKGSFSTLEIQRTEQGDSAMYLCASSLNPGQSYEQYFGPGTRLTVT.

The chain couples TRBV9 to TRBJ2-3; 13 positions match TRBD2. After removal of 6 bases from V and 6 bases from J, the junction contained 10 bases not matched to a gene. Germline CDR1 reads SGDLS; CDR2 reads YYNGEE. The CDR3 runs 16 residues. As DNA, the CDR3 is TGTGCCAGCACCCTTGGACTAGCGGGAGCAACCGATACGCAGTATTTT. Protein: CASTLGLAGATDTQYF.

The V call is TRBV4-1, the J call TRBJ2-5, with D perhaps matching TRBD1 (6 bases). The germline V gene encodes CDR1 MGHRA and CDR2 YSYEKL. The V end was cut by 1 base, the J end by 5 bases, with 11 bases between. The CDR3 is made up of 14 amino acids. CDR3 sequence reads: CASSQVGAGETQYF. The CDR3, as DNA: TGCGCCAGCAGCCAAGTGGGGGCTGGGGAGACCCAGTACTTC.

This sequence joins TRBV2 and TRBJ2-3; 7 bases are a match to TRBD1. V gave up 6 bases and J gave up 5 bases; unmatched junction bases: 11. Germline V gene sequence: CDR1 SNHLY, CDR2 FYNNEI. The CDR3 totals 15 residues. In DNA, the CDR3 is TGTGCCAGCAGCGCGGACAGGAACGAAGTAGATACGCAGTATTTT. Translating gives CASSADRNEVDTQYF.

The sample holds one count of this clone. The chain uses TRBV5-1 and TRBJ2-5; TRBD2 agrees at 7 bases. Germline V gene lookup returns CDR1 SGHRS and CDR2 YFSETQ. This CDR3 has 14 amino acids. The J segment lost 5 bases and the V segment lost 4 bases, leaving 8 bases of the junction unmatched. The CDR3 nucleotides read TGCGCCAGCAGCGAAGCGGGATCCGGGGAGACCCAGTACTTC. This gives the protein CASSEAGSGETQYF.

A single count supports this clone. The CDR3 here is CASSPQGLAVQETQYF. The CDR3, as DNA: TGCGCCAGCAGCCCACAAGGACTAGCGGTCCAAGAGACCCAGTACTTC. The chain is built from TRBV5-1 and TRBJ2-5; TRBD2 aligns across 10 bases. This CDR3 contains 16 residues. Trimming took 4 bases from V and 1 from J; bases not matched to a gene: 7. CDR1 and CDR2 (germline): SGHRS, YFSETQ.

The chain carries TRBV28 and TRBJ2-1, with D possibly being TRBD2 (6 bases). Trimming stripped 6 bases from V and 12 bases from J, with 15 bases between. CDR1 MDHEN and CDR2 SYDVKM come from the germline V gene. This CDR3 is built from 12 residues. For the CDR3, the DNA is TGTGCCAGCAGCGCCGGACTACGCTCGCAGTTCTTC. It encodes CASSAGLRSQFF.

The CDR3 region is CASSQSGMVTREETQYF. CDR3 nucleotides: TGCGCCAGCAGTCAATCGGGTATGGTCACAAGAGAAGAGACCCAGTACTTC. J is TRBJ2-5 and V is TRBV23-1; D uncertain. TRBV23-1 is noted as an ORF with a role that remains uncertain. With 0 bases removed from V and 3 bases from J, the gap between germline ends came to 17 bases. The CDR3 is 17 residues long.

About this clone: This CDR3 is also generated by other DNA sequences in the sample. The V and J genes are TRBV2 and TRBJ1-5; D might be TRBD1 (6 bases). Per the germline V gene, CDR1 is SNHLY and CDR2 is FYNNEI. This CDR3 region has 14 residues. Trimming pared 2 bases from V and 4 bases from J, leaving 9 bases between. The CDR3 nucleotides are TGTGCCAGCAGTGAACAGGGGAGTAATCAGCCCCAGCATTTT. Residues: CASSEQGSNQPQHF.

In regard to this clone: A read error likely explains this, since a far larger clone differs by one base. The rearrangement uses TRBV30 and TRBJ1-1, with D uncertain. The V gene's germline CDR1 is GTSNPN and CDR2 SVGIG (reference sequence). The CDR3 covers 11 residues. DNA for the CDR3: TGTGCCTGGAGGCTGAACACTGAAGCTCTCTTT. Amino acid sequence: CAWRLNTEALF.

V is TRBV7-2 and J is TRBJ2-1; D gene unclear. V was clipped by 1 base and J by 5 bases, with 12 bases between them. The CDR3 contains 15 residues. Germline lookup yields CDR1 SGHTA and CDR2 FQGNSA. CDR3 coding DNA: TGTGCCAGCAGCTTAGGACGGAAAATTGACAATGAGCAGTTCTTC. Protein: CASSLGRKIDNEQFF.

The gene calls are TRBV7-8 and TRBJ1-5, with 7 bases fitting TRBD1. J was trimmed by 5 bases and V by 1 base; bases with no gene match: 5. CDR3 length: 15 amino acids. The germline V gene encodes CDR1 SGHVS and CDR2 FQNEAQ. DNA for the CDR3: TGTGCCAGCAGCTTAGGTGCCAGGGGGGATCAGCCCCAGCATTTT. Residues: CASSLGARGDQPQHF.

As to this clone: A far larger clone is one nucleotide away, so this likely arose from a read error. The CDR3 DNA follows: TGTGCCAGCAGCCCCCGGGGGCGCGAGCGGTACTTC. It codes for CASSPRGRERYF. This chain links TRBV7-6 with TRBJ2-7, with D perhaps assigned TRBD1 or TRBD2 (6 bases each). From germline, CDR1 is SGHVS and CDR2 FNYEAQ. This CDR3 region has 12 residues.

The chain combines TRBV10-3 with TRBJ1-4; no clear D. V was clipped by 6 bases and J by 4 bases, with 9 bases between them. Germline CDR1 and CDR2: ENHRY and SYGVKD. The CDR3 is 13 amino acids. CDR3 residues: CAIRLDYNEKLFF. For the CDR3, the DNA is TGTGCCATCAGATTGGACTATAATGAAAAACTGTTTTTT.

This chain joins TRBV11-2 and TRBJ2-1, with a possible D match to TRBD2 (5 bases). Germline CDR1 SGHAT, CDR2 FQNNGV. V lost 3 bases, J lost 4 bases, and 10 bases lay in between. The CDR3 extends over 14 amino acids. In nucleotides, the CDR3 is TGTGCCAGCAGCTTGTCCAGGACTTACAATGAGCAGTTCTTC. Amino acids: CASSLSRTYNEQFF. Full variable domain (missing parts from reference TRBV11-2 and TRBJ2-1): EAGVAQSPRYKIIEKRQSVAFWCNPISGHATLYWYQQILGQGPKLLIQFQNNGVVDDSQLPKDRFSAERLKGVDSTLKIQPAKLEDSAVYLCASSLSRTYNEQFFGPGTRLTVL.

This clone turned up a few times. J is TRBJ2-1 and V is TRBV19; the match to TRBD2 covers 12 bases. This CDR3 region has 15 residues. Germline CDR1 and CDR2: LNHDA and SQIVND (reference sequence). V shed 10 bases, J shed 8 bases, and the junction held 12 bases outside the gene matches. CDR3 loop: CATTKLAGGPDEQFF. CDR3 bases: TGTGCCACCACCAAGCTAGCGGGAGGGCCGGATGAGCAGTTCTTC.

The chain combines TRBV11-1 with TRBJ2-1, with TRBD1 identical over 7 bases. V gave up 3 bases and J gave up 0 bases; unmatched junction bases: 5. Germline values: CDR1 SGHAT, CDR2 FQDESV (reference sequence). The CDR3 loop spans 16 amino acids. The CDR3: CASSFSRGSSYNEQFF. The CDR3 DNA is TGTGCCAGCAGCTTCAGCAGGGGGAGCTCCTACAATGAGCAGTTCTTC.

V usage is TRBV10-3 and J usage is TRBJ1-1, with D possibly TRBD1 on 5 matching bases. The CDR3 has 18 residues. Trimming took 2 bases from V and 3 from J, leaving 22 bases between them. The germline V gene encodes CDR1 ENHRY and CDR2 SYGVKD. CDR3 in amino acids: CAISERFGVGLGDTEAFF. The CDR3 DNA reads as TGTGCCATCAGTGAGAGGTTTGGGGTGGGGTTGGGGGACACTGAAGCTTTCTTT.

The gene calls are TRBV2 and TRBJ2-5; possibly TRBD2 for D (7 bases). Looked up from germline, CDR1 is SNHLY and CDR2 is FYNNEI. The CDR3 runs to 15 residues. The V gene lost 8 bases and the J gene lost 5 bases, with 21 bases spanning the gap. CDR3 loop: CASLGAGVSGETQYF. In nucleotides, the CDR3 is TGTGCCAGCCTGGGGGCGGGAGTATCCGGGGAGACCCAGTACTTC.

The J gene is TRBJ1-1, the V gene TRBV18, with TRBD1 identical over 10 bases. Germline trimming cut 5 bases from V and 6 bases from J; bases unmatched to any gene: 9. The CDR3 sequence is 15 residues long. Germline CDR1 is KGHSH and CDR2 is LQKENI. CDR3 region: CASSASGTGAAEAFF. The CDR3 DNA reads TGTGCCAGCTCAGCATCCGGGACAGGGGCGGCTGAAGCTTTCTTT.